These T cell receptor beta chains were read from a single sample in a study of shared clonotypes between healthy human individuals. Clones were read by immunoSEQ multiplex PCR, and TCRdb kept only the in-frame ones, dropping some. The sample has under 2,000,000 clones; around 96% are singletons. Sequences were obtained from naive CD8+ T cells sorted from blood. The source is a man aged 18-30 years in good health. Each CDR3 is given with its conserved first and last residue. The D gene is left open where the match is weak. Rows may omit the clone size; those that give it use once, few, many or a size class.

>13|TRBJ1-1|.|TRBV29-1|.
CSASDGLNTEAFF
TGCAGCGCCTCGGATGGCCTGAACACTGAAGCTTTCTTT
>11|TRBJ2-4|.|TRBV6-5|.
CSLRAKNIQYF
TGCTCCCTTAGAGCCAAAAACATTCAGTACTTC
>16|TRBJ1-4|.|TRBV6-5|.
CASSYGISGPGGKLFF
TGTGCCAGCAGTTACGGGATTTCAGGTCCCGGGGGGAAACTGTTTTTT
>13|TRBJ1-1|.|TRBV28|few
CASSLVTGTEAFF
TGTGCCAGCAGTTTAGTAACCGGGACTGAAGCTTTCTTT
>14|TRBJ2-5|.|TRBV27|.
CASSLLGILETQYF
TGTGCCAGCAGTTTATTGGGTATTTTGGAGACCCAGTACTTC
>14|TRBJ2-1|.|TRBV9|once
CASSNREGYNEQFF
TGTGCCAGCAGTAACAGGGAGGGGTACAATGAGCAGTTCTTC
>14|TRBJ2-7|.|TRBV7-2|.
CASSFSPGIHEQYF
TGTGCCAGCAGCTTCTCGCCAGGGATCCACGAGCAGTACTTC
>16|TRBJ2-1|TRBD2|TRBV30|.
CAWSVTLAGAYNEQFF
TGTGCCTGGAGTGTAACCCTCGCGGGAGCCTACAATGAGCAGTTCTTC
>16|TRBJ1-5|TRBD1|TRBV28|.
CASSPRQGYSNQPQHF
TGTGCCAGCAGTCCCCGACAGGGATATAGCAATCAGCCCCAGCATTTT
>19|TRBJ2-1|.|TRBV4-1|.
CASSHRAPPGGGSLNEQFF
TGCGCCAGCAGCCACAGGGCCCCCCCAGGCGGGGGCAGCCTCAATGAGCAGTTCTTC
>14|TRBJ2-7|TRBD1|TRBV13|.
CASGSGTAPYEQYF
TGTGCCAGCGGATCCGGGACAGCTCCCTACGAGCAGTACTTC
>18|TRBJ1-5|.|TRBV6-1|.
CASSASGTPGYSNQPQHF
TGTGCCAGCAGTGCCTCCGGGACCCCCGGTTATAGCAATCAGCCCCAGCATTTT
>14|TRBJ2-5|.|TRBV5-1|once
CASSLEMYQETQYF
TGCGCCAGCAGCTTGGAGATGTACCAAGAGACCCAGTACTTC
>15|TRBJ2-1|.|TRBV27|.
CASSLGGDYYNEQFF
TGTGCCAGCAGTTTAGGTGGGGATTACTACAATGAGCAGTTCTTC
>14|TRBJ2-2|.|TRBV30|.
CAWTTSWGTGELFF
TGTGCCTGGACTACAAGCTGGGGCACCGGGGAGCTGTTTTTT
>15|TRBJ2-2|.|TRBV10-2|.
CASSEGRGYTGELFF
TGCGCCAGCAGTGAAGGGAGGGGGTACACCGGGGAGCTGTTTTTT
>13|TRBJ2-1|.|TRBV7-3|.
CASSFSAGYEQFF
TGTGCCAGCAGCTTTTCCGCCGGCTATGAGCAGTTCTTC
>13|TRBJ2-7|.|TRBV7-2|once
CASSLSQGYEQYF
TGTGCCAGCAGCTTATCTCAGGGATACGAGCAGTACTTC
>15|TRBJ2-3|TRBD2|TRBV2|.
CASSTGTTRTDTQYF
TGTGCCAGCAGTACCGGGACTACCAGGACAGATACGCAGTATTTT
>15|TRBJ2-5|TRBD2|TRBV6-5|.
CASSMETSGGETQYF
TGTGCCAGCAGCATGGAGACTAGCGGCGGTGAGACCCAGTACTTC
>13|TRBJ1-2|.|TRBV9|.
CASSVGGPGGYTF
TGTGCCAGCAGCGTAGGAGGGCCGGGTGGCTACACCTTC
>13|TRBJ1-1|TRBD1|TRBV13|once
CASSSGGNTEAFF
TGTGCCAGCAGTTCAGGGGGAAACACTGAAGCTTTCTTT
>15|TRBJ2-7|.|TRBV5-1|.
CASSWTTGTSYEQYF
TGCGCCAGCAGCTGGACGACAGGGACTTCCTACGAGCAGTACTTC
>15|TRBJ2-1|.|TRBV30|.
CAWSVAPPRDHEQFF
TGTGCCTGGAGTGTAGCCCCTCCTAGGGACCATGAGCAGTTCTTC
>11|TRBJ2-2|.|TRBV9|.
CASSVSGELFF
TGTGCCAGCAGCGTATCCGGGGAGCTGTTTTTT
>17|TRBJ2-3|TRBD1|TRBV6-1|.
CASSESPTGGLRDTQYF
TGTGCCAGCAGTGAATCGCCGACAGGGGGGCTAAGAGATACGCAGTATTTT
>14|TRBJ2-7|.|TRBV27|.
CASSPQGNPYEQYF
TGTGCCAGCAGTCCGCAGGGGAACCCCTACGAGCAGTACTTC
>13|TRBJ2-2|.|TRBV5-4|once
CASSFMGTGELFF
TGTGCCAGCAGCTTCATGGGCACCGGGGAGCTGTTTTTT
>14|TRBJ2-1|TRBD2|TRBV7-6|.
CASSLTPGDYGQFF
TGTGCCAGCAGCTTAACCCCCGGGGACTATGGGCAGTTCTTC
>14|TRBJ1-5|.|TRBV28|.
CAGGEMNSNQPQHF
TGTGCCGGCGGGGAGATGAATAGCAATCAGCCCCAGCATTTT
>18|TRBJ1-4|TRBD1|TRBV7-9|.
CASSSSQASTGVNEKLFF
TGTGCCAGCAGCTCCAGCCAGGCCTCGACAGGGGTTAATGAAAAACTGTTTTTT
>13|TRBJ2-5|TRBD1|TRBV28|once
CASSWDREETQYF
TGTGCCAGCAGCTGGGACAGGGAAGAGACCCAGTACTTC
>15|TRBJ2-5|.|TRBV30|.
CAWNGVSSGKETQYF
TGTGCCTGGAACGGGGTTTCAAGCGGAAAAGAGACCCAGTACTTC
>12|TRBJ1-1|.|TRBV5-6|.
CASSSLDSEAFF
TGTGCCAGCAGCTCCTTGGACAGCGAAGCTTTCTTT
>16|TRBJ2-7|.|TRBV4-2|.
CASSQEIAADFYEQYF
TGTGCCAGCAGCCAAGAAATAGCGGCCGATTTTTACGAGCAGTACTTC
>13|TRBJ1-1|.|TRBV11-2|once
CASSLDLTAEAFF
TGTGCCAGCAGCTTAGATCTAACTGCTGAAGCTTTCTTT
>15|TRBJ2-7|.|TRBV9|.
CASSVGGEPVYEQYF
TGTGCCAGCAGCGTAGGGGGGGAACCGGTCTACGAGCAGTACTTC